This T cell receptor beta chain came from a study of blood T cell repertoires in COVID-19. For the study at large: Acute-phase and convalescent COVID-19 samples originated in the United States, Italy and Spain.

The CDR3 runs to 14 residues. After removal of 3 bases from V and 8 bases from J, the junction contained 5 bases not matched to a gene. CDR1 and CDR2 (germline): SEHNR, FQNEAQ (reference sequence). As processed by the authors: The assay estimated nucleated cells by amplifying reference gene primers. TCRdb's copy holds only in-frame clones and misses some; the assay was immunoSEQ multiplex PCR. That table gives V, J and clone size, and the DNA gave D and trimming. The profile shows hundreds of thousands of clones, roughly 89% of them singletons. The gene calls are TRBV7-9 and TRBJ1-4; 8 bases fit TRBD1. Sequencing used PBMCs or T cells enriched from blood (not recorded which). This sequence originates from a woman between 25 and 40 years old with acute COVID-19. This CDR3 reads CASSFDRGGEKLFF. CDR3 nucleotide sequence: TGTGCCAGCAGCTTCGACAGGGGAGGCGAAAAACTGTTTTTT.